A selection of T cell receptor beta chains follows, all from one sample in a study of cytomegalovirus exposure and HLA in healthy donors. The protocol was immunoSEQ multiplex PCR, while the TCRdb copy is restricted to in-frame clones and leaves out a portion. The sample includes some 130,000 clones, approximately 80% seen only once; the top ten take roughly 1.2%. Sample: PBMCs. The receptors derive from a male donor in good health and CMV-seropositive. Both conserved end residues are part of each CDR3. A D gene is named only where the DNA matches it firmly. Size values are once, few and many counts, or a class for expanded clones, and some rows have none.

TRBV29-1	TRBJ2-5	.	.	CSVDTTEETQYF	TGCAGCGTTGATACTACGGAAGAGACCCAGTACTTC
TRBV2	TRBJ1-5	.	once	CASRNRESNQPQHF	TGTGCCAGCAGGAACCGGGAAAGTAATCAGCCCCAGCATTTT
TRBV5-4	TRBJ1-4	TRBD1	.	CASSPGQSNEKLFF	TGTGCCAGCAGCCCGGGACAGTCTAATGAAAAACTGTTTTTT
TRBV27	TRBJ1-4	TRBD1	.	CASSLLGTGNEKLFF	TGTGCCAGCAGTTTACTCGGGACAGGGAATGAAAAACTGTTTTTT
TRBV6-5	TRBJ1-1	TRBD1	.	CASSSGTGYTEAFF	TGTGCCAGCAGTTCCGGGACAGGGTATACTGAAGCTTTCTTT
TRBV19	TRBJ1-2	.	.	CASTKGQGGGYTF	TGTGCCAGTACCAAGGGGCAGGGTGGAGGCTACACCTTC
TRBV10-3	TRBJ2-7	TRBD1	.	CAISQGVVNEQYF	TGTGCCATCAGCCAGGGGGTGGTAAACGAGCAGTACTTC
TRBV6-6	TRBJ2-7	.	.	CASSPTGLYEQYF	TGTGCCAGCAGTCCGACAGGCCTCTACGAGCAGTACTTC
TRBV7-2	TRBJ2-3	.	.	CASRLLLESDTQYF	TGTGCCAGCAGACTCCTTCTAGAGTCAGATACGCAGTATTTT
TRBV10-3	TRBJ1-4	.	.	CAISGAPATNEKLFF	TGTGCCATCAGTGGGGCCCCAGCAACTAATGAAAAACTGTTTTTT
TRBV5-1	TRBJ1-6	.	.	CASSLEEVSSGSPLHF	TGCGCCAGCAGCTTGGAAGAGGTCTCCTCCGGGTCACCCCTCCACTTT
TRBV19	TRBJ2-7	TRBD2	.	CASRTSGVTGAYEQYF	TGTGCCAGTAGGACTAGCGGGGTCACCGGTGCGTACGAGCAGTACTTC
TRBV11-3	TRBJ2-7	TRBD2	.	CASSPGGLAGSYEQYF	TGTGCCAGCAGTCCCGGGGGTCTAGCGGGAAGCTACGAGCAGTACTTC
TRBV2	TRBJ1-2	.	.	CASSEAGGLNYGYTF	TGTGCCAGCAGTGAAGCGGGGGGGCTGAACTATGGCTACACCTTC
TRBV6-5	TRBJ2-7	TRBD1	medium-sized	CASSPGQGAYEQYF	TGTGCCAGCAGTCCAGGACAGGGAGCCTACGAGCAGTACTTC
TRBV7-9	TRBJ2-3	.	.	CSSSRYTDTQYF	TGTTCCAGCAGCCGGTACACAGATACGCAGTATTTT
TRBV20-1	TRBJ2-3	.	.	CSGGGTDTQYF	TGCAGTGGGGGGGGCACAGATACGCAGTATTTT
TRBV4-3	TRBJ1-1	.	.	CASSQAVNTEAFF	TGCGCCAGCAGCCAAGCGGTGAACACTGAAGCTTTCTTT
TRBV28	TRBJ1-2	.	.	CASSFGGEGRGYTF	TGTGCCAGCAGTTTTGGGGGGGAAGGGCGGGGCTACACCTTC
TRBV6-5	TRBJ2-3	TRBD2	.	CASSYSGLAITDTQYF	TGTGCCAGCAGTTACAGTGGACTAGCGATTACAGATACGCAGTATTTT